This record concerns one T cell receptor (beta chain) sequence. This CDR3 has 15 residues. V shed 1 base and J shed 0 bases, with 10 bases lying between them. In germline, CDR1 is SGHVS, CDR2 FQNEAQ. This specimen comes from a study of cytomegalovirus exposure and HLA in healthy donors. It was with 60 Vbeta and 13 Jbeta primers that the PCR ran. The authors' processing: Tens of millions of unique TCR beta chains, 9 million to 11 million shared, were counted in a later analysis. TCRdb's table, derived via immunoSEQ multiplex PCR, lists solely in-frame clones and lacks some. That table is the source of V, J and clone size, and D and trimming were worked out from the DNA. Among about 190,000 clones listed, 82% were seen once.

Sequencing was carried out using PBMCs. The sequence derives from a woman in her late teens or twenties in good health and CMV-seronegative. The J gene is TRBJ2-7, the V gene TRBV7-8; D is uncertain. CDR3 residues: CASSLGIGDSYEQYF. CDR3 in DNA: TGTGCCAGCAGCTTAGGTATAGGAGACTCCTACGAGCAGTACTTC. Based on the CDR3 plus reference TRBV7-8 and TRBJ2-7, the full variable domain is GAGVSQSPRYKVAKRGQDVALRCDPISGHVSLFWYQQALGQGPEFLTYFQNEAQLDKSGLPSDRFFAERPEGSVSTLKIQRTQQEDSAVYLCASSLGIGDSYEQYFGPGTRLTVT.